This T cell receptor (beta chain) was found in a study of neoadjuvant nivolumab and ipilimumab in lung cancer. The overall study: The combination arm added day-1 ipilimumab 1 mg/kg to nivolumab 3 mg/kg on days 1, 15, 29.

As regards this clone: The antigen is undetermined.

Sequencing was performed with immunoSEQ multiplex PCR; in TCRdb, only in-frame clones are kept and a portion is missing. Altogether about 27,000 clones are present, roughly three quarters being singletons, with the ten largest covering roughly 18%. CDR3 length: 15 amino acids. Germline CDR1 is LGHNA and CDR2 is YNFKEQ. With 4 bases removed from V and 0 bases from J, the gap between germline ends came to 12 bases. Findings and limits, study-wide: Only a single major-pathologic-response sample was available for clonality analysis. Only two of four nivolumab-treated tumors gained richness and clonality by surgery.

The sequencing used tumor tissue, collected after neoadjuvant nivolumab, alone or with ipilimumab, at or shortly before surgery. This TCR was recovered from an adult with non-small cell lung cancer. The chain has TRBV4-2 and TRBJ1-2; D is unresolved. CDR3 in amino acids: CASSPADRANYGYTF. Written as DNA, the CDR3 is TGTGCCAGCAGCCCCGCCGACCGAGCTAACTATGGCTACACCTTC.